Listed here is a single TCR beta chain. Participants' own reports of clinical history determined their cohort assignment. These data are taken from a study of blood T cell repertoires in COVID-19. Overall study context: T cells, B-cell-depleted T cells, or PBMCs provided the cDNA or gDNA that served as material.

Libraries were prepared by immunoSEQ multiplex PCR; TCRdb keeps only in-frame clonotypes and omits some of them. Of some 270,000 clones detected, about 87% appear once; the ten largest clones hold around 3.1%. The V segment lost 1 base and the J segment 2 bases; nucleotides outside the gene matches: 7. The germline V gene has CDR1 KGHSH and CDR2 LQKENI. The CDR3 totals 18 residues. The clonotype was recovered from a woman between 40 and 55 years old who had been exposed to COVID-19. J is TRBJ2-1 and V is TRBV18; 11 bases line up with TRBD2. The sequencing input was PBMCs or T cells enriched from blood (not recorded which). CDR3: CASSPLAGGGATYNEQFF. The CDR3 DNA reads TGTGCCAGCTCACCACTAGCGGGGGGGGGCGCTACCTACAATGAGCAGTTCTTC.